Given below is one T cell receptor beta chain in context. Which antigen it targets is not known. No much larger clonotype is one base removed from it; base qualities were not supplied. The sample originates from a study of lymphopenia after photon versus proton radiotherapy (dated by TCRdb to between 2019 and 2020). Regarding the study in general: The study compared the immunological effects of photon versus proton radiation therapy in patients with gastrointestinal tumors who developed high-grade lymphopenia. A cohort of around 18 patients with gastrointestinal tumors who received either photon or proton therapy and subsequently developed lymphopenia was included. The study was designed to characterize how the impact on the immune system differs between the two radiation modalities.

Between the V and J ends, shortened by 6 bases and 1 base respectively, the junction contains 10 bases. Via the germline V gene (reference sequence), CDR1 is SGHKS and CDR2 YYEKEE. Measured from the cysteine to the phenylalanine, the CDR3 is 13 residues long. Only the CDR3 DNA stays, 39 bases, in frame from base 1. The library relied on the immunoSEQ multiplex PCR assay. Alongside multiparametric flow cytometry, deep sequencing of rearranged TCR beta loci was used to profile the T cell repertoires. This immuneACCESS table, as held by TCRdb, lists in-frame sequences with V and J called but not all clones. Of the missing ones, under half trace to an unresolved V gene in checked studies; the others have no known cause. Here the sample has roughly 5,000 clones; about 91% occur a single time. Roughly 25% of the sample is held by the ten biggest clonotypes. Paper-wide results and their limitations: The survival association was examined only in patients who died, and the authors described better survival with proton therapy as a possibility, not as a demonstrated result. Once the lymphocyte count had reached its nadir, the repertoires of photon-treated patients showed oligoclonal expansion, particularly of CD8+ Temra cells, and this expansion drove the decline in diversity. Across the cohort, among patients who died, a greater drop in TCR diversity after the nadir was inversely correlated with overall survival time. During treatment, patients who received proton therapy stayed relatively stable, whereas patients who received photon therapy lost naive T cells and TCR diversity and gained effector/memory populations.

Sequenced material: peripheral blood, taken from a patient treated with photon-based radiotherapy. The sequence was obtained from an elderly man with cholangiocarcinoma. The chain couples TRBV5-5 to TRBJ1-1; the D gene is not confidently resolved. The CDR3 corresponds to CASKNTPNTEAFF. The nucleotide sequence is TGTGCCAGCAAAAACACTCCGAACACTGAAGCTTTCTTT. Beyond the CDR3, the reference TRBV5-5 and TRBJ1-1 genes provide the residues; the full variable domain reads: DAGVTQSPTHLIKTRGQQVTLRCSPISGHKSVSWYQQVLGQGPQFIFQYYEKEERGRGNFPDRFSARQFPNYSSELNVNALLLGDSALYLCASKNTPNTEAFFGQGTRLTVV.